The present T cell receptor (beta chain) was sequenced within a study of cytomegalovirus exposure and HLA in healthy donors. The PCR employed 60 Vbeta primers together with 13 Jbeta primers. Only in-frame clones appear in the TCRdb table, and some are missing; sequencing was by immunoSEQ multiplex PCR. This table holds about 95,000 clones, around four fifths found once. CDR3 length: 15 residues. V was pared by 1 base and J by 0 bases, with 9 bases between. Germline lookup yields CDR1 SGHTA and CDR2 FQGNSA. The source is a man aged 30 to 39 in good health and CMV-seropositive. Sequences were obtained from PBMCs. The chain carries TRBV7-2 and TRBJ1-2, with D tentatively TRBD1 (5 bases). The CDR3 DNA follows: TGTGCCAGCAGCTTAGAGGGGCTGGCTAACTATGGCTACACCTTC. Protein product: CASSLEGLANYGYTF. The variable domain in full, with the rest retrieved from reference TRBV7-2 and TRBJ1-2, is GAGVSQSPSNKVTEKGKDVELRCDPISGHTALYWYRQSLGQGLEFLIYFQGNSAPDKSGLPSDRFSAERTGGSVSTLTIQRTQQEDSAVYLCASSLEGLANYGYTFGSGTRLTVV.